One sample yielded the 8 T cell receptor beta chains listed below, sequenced in a study of T cells after posttransplantation cyclophosphamide. Assay used: immunoSEQ multiplex PCR; TCRdb lists only in-frame clones, some missing. The sample is made up of fewer than 40,000 clones, none counted only once. The source material was PBMCs. These receptors all stem from a woman aged 25-40 years in good health and a related stem cell transplant donor.

This clone was counted a few times. This chain uses TRBV7-3 with TRBJ2-7; the match to TRBD2 covers 10 bases. Germline V gives CDR1 SGHTA, CDR2 FQGTGA. The CDR3 contains 14 residues. V was clipped by 5 bases and J by 2 bases; unmatched bases: 3. The CDR3 region has the DNA TGTGCCAGCAGCATACTAGCGGGGCCCTACGAGCAGTACTTC. Encoded protein: CASSILAGPYEQYF.

This clone was recorded many times. The chain carries TRBV4-3 and TRBJ2-4; 7 bases agree with TRBD2. The junction had 4 bases not matched to a gene; V was cut back by 1 base and J by 10 bases. The CDR3 runs to 13 residues. Germline values: CDR1 LGHNA, CDR2 YSLEER. CDR3 amino acids: CASSQGQGGIQYF. The CDR3 coding sequence is TGCGCCAGCAGCCAAGGGCAGGGAGGGATTCAGTACTTC.

This clone was counted at least ten times. CDR3 nucleotide sequence: TGTGCCAGCAGCGTAGAGTCGACAGGGGCTTTTCGGGCCGAGCAGTACTTC. Protein sequence: CASSVESTGAFRAEQYF. The rearrangement uses TRBV7-9 and TRBJ2-7, with 8 bases identical to TRBD1. In germline, CDR1 is SEHNR, CDR2 FQNEAQ (reference sequence). This CDR3 has 17 residues. Trimming took 5 bases from V and 6 from J; bases not matched to a gene: 18.

This clone was recorded many times. The rearrangement uses TRBV7-9 and TRBJ1-2; the D gene is possibly TRBD1 (6 bases). V was trimmed by 6 bases and J by 7 bases, leaving 18 bases between them. Germline values: CDR1 SEHNR, CDR2 FQNEAQ (reference sequence). CDR3 length: 14 amino acids. CDR3 sequence: CASSPEDRKGGYTF. CDR3 DNA sequence: TGTGCCAGCAGTCCCGAAGACAGGAAGGGTGGCTACACCTTC.

The V and J genes are TRBV2 and TRBJ2-2; possible D gene TRBD2, 6 bases. V lost 8 bases to trimming and J lost 1 base, with 14 bases between them. From germline, CDR1 is SNHLY and CDR2 FYNNEI. The CDR3 extends over 15 amino acids. DNA for the CDR3: TGTGCCAGCTCCAAGTCCGGGGGGAACACCGGGGAGCTGTTTTTT. Protein: CASSKSGGNTGELFF.

This clone was observed many times. The chain links TRBV5-6 to TRBJ2-1; D possibly corresponds to TRBD1 (5 bases). The germline V and J ends were trimmed by 1 base and 0 bases, with 11 bases remaining between them. The CDR3 loop spans 16 amino acids. CDR1 is SGHDT, CDR2 YYEEEE, per germline. The CDR3 region is CASSLLQVSSYNEQFF. CDR3 DNA: TGTGCCAGCAGCTTGTTACAGGTTAGCTCCTACAATGAGCAGTTCTTC.

This clone has ten or more counts. This chain connects TRBV10-3 to TRBJ1-3, with D hard to call. Germline lookup yields CDR1 ENHRY and CDR2 SYGVKD. Trimming shortened V by 6 bases and J by 0 bases, and 9 bases separated the two germline ends. The CDR3 has 14 residues. CDR3 nucleotides: TGTGCCATCAGGGCCGACAACTCTGGAAACACCATATATTTT. Protein sequence: CAIRADNSGNTIYF.

This clone appeared many times. The chain joins TRBV12-3 or TRBV12-4 to TRBJ1-1; 9 nucleotides match TRBD1. The junction had 9 bases not matched to a gene; V was cut back by 6 bases and J by 1 base. This CDR3 is 16 amino acids long. This CDR3 reads CASSPNRGHRNTEAFF. The CDR3 DNA reads TGTGCCAGCAGCCCAAACAGGGGGCACCGGAACACTGAAGCTTTCTTT.